This T cell receptor beta chain stems from a study of cytomegalovirus exposure and HLA in healthy donors. Study-wide findings and caveats: A missense DCLRE1C variant was associated with V- and J-gene trimming of TCR beta chains in a later analysis, and an independent cohort replicated the association.

Losses at the gene ends were 8 bases for V and 6 bases for J; bases not matched to a gene: 7. The CDR3 totals 14 residues. Germline loops: CDR1 SNHLY, CDR2 FYNNEI. As concerns this clone: What it binds is unknown.

All the people who gave samples were healthy bone marrow donors. Both 60 Vbeta primers and 13 Jbeta primers went into the PCR. Repertoires were generated with immunoSEQ multiplex PCR, while TCRdb's copy carries only in-frame clones and drops some. The data hold more than 100,000 clones, with 80% to 90% observed a single time. The specimen was PBMCs. V is TRBV2 and J is TRBJ2-7; the match to TRBD2 covers 13 bases. The sequence derives from a woman younger than 45 in good health and CMV-seronegative. CDR3 DNA: TGTGCCAGCTTTGGACTAGCGGGAGTTGGCGAGCAGTACTTC. Translating it yields CASFGLAGVGEQYF.